Only one count was recorded for the clone carrying this TCR beta chain. The conserved phenylalanine or tryptophan is not found at the CDR3 terminus, so this likely reflects a read error. The CDR3 is made up of 15 amino acids. The J segment lost 2 bases and the V segment lost 5 bases, leaving 4 bases of the junction unmatched. This sample stems from a study of tumor-infiltrating lymphocytes in primary liver carcinoma. DNA and RNA were both co-extracted from approximately 20-30 mg of bulk tissue that had not been sorted. The study sampled five separate regions from each tumor. From approximately 0.5 ug of total RNA, TCR beta-specific cDNA was reverse-transcribed using a constant-region primer. TCR beta libraries came from three nested multiplex PCR rounds using slightly modified ARM-PCR. In the first two PCR rounds, TRBV1-TRBV30 forward primers were paired with a C-beta reverse primer, and each round lasted approximately 10 cycles. TCRdb passed the multiplex PCR reads through MiXCR, listing each CDR3 protein once. Here the sample spans around 70,000 distinct CDR3 sequences, about 72% being singletons.

The chain is built from TRBV12-3 or TRBV12-4 and TRBJ2-3; 10 positions match TRBD2. Source material: liver tumor tissue from sampling region 4. Subset meaning: tumor region T4, right-lateral pole. This sequence was found in a man aged 40-50 years with primary liver carcinoma and hepatitis B virus infection. DNA for the CDR3: TGTGCCAGCAGTCCCGGGACTAGCGACACAGATACGCAGTATCTT. Translating gives CASSPGTSDTDTQYL.